Below are 5 T cell receptor beta chains sequenced from a single sample in a study of molecular identifiers for immune sequencing clone quantification. From the PCR reads, TCRdb called clonotypes with MiXCR, one entry per CDR3 protein. The sample shows hundreds of thousands of distinct CDR3 sequences, roughly 25% of them seen only once. Source material: naive CD8+ T cells from blood, with Jurkat cell RNA spiked in. Stated subset: FACS-sorted CD8+CD4-CCR7+CD45RA+ naive T cells. The receptors were sampled from a human donor in good health. Some libraries in this study had Jurkat cell RNA spiked in.

This clonotype was counted between two and nine times. The chain uses TRBV6-1 and TRBJ2-3, with D possibly being TRBD1 (5 bases). Trimming cost V 1 base and J 2 bases, with 10 bases left between them. Germline assignment: CDR1 MNHNS and CDR2 SASEGT. The CDR3 has 15 amino acids. CDR3 bases: TGTGCCAGCAGTGAAGTTGTAGGGGACACAGATACGCAGTATTTT. Translating it yields CASSEVVGDTDTQYF.

This clonotype was found many times. V and J are TRBV2 and TRBJ2-3; a possible D gene is TRBD1 (6 bases). V was trimmed by 1 base and J by 5 bases, leaving 10 bases between them. The CDR3 is 14 amino acids. The germline CDR1 and CDR2 sequences are SNHLY and FYNNEI. Here the CDR3 reads CASSEGGLVDTQYF. The CDR3 DNA reads as TGTGCCAGCAGTGAAGGGGGGCTTGTAGATACGCAGTATTTT.

This clonotype was seen more than once but under ten times. Without the conserved terminal phenylalanine or tryptophan, this CDR3 likely stems from a read error. The chain joins TRBV9 to TRBJ2-3, with a weak D call TRBD2 (6 bases). Per the germline V gene, CDR1 is SGDLS and CDR2 is YYNGEE. The CDR3 is 15 amino acids. Trimming removed 0 bases at V and 2 bases at J, with 10 bases between. The CDR3 is CASSVGDFNTDTQYL. The CDR3 nucleotides read TGTGCCAGCAGCGTAGGGGACTTCAACACAGATACGCAGTATCTT.

The sample holds many counts of this clonotype. The V gene is TRBV5-1, the J gene TRBJ2-5, with 8 nucleotides matching TRBD1. The CDR3 is 13 residues long. Germline V CDR1 and CDR2: SGHRS, YFSETQ. Trimming cost V 8 bases and J 4 bases; bases outside gene matches: 7. For the CDR3, the DNA is TGCGCCAGTATCTCCGGGACAGGAGAGACCCAGTACTTC. Encoded protein: CASISGTGETQYF.

This chain joins TRBV6-5 and TRBJ2-7; D ambiguous. Germline lookup yields CDR1 MNHEY and CDR2 SVGAGI. This CDR3 comprises 13 residues. V lost 4 bases, J lost 3 bases, and 10 bases lay in between. CDR3 in DNA: TGTGCCAGCAGTTCGGCTTGGGGCTACGAGCAGTACTTC. This sequence encodes CASSSAWGYEQYF.